This T cell receptor beta chain was recovered during a study of patients and donors after allogeneic stem cell transplantation. TCRdb redid the calling of the RT-PCR reads with MiXCR, one entry per CDR3 protein. The data hold about 160,000 distinct CDR3 sequences, with about 24% observed a single time. V was cut by 2 bases and J by 6 bases, with 11 bases left in between. The CDR3 loop spans 14 amino acids. From germline, CDR1 is KGHSH and CDR2 LQKENI. Sequencing input: blood, either unsorted or a sorted T cell fraction (not recorded which). This chain joins TRBV18 and TRBJ2-1, with a possible D match to TRBD1 (6 bases). The clonotype originates from a human donor who was either an allogeneic HSCT recipient or a stem cell or donor lymphocyte infusion donor (not recorded which). It is not recorded whose cells these are; they may come from a transplant donor. The CDR3 nucleotides read TGTGCCAGCTCACCATGGGGGCCCAGCAATGAGCAGTTCTTC. Translation gives CASSPWGPSNEQFF.